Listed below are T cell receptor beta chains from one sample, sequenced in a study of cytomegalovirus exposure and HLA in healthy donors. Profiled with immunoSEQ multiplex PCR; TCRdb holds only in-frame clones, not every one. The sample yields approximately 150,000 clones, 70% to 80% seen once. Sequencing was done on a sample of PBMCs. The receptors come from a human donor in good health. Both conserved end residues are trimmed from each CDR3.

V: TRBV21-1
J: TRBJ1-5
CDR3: ASSTDLGVNSNQPQH

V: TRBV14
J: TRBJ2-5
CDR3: ASSRSGTGSPHGQY

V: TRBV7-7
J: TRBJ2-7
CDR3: ASSPSGLLGEQY

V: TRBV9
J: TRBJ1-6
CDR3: ASSPETVRPSPLH

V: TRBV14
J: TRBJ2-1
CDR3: ASSQHIMRGKGNEQF

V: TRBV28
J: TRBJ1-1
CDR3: ASSLARVAEAF

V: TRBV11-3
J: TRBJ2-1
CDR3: ASSFSTSSYNEQF

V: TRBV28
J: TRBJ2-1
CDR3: ASSSASTRVYNEQF

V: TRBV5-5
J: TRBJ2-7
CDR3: ASNGGDEQY

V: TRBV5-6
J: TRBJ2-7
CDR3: ASSLDPQGLGEQY

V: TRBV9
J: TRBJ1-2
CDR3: ASSILTTDREYT

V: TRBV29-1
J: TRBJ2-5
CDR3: SVEATPAGAEETQY

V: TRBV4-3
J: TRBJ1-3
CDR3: ASSQDRQGSGNTIY

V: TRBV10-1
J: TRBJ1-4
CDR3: ASSRTGGKLF

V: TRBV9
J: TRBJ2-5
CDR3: ASSLLTGYGETQY

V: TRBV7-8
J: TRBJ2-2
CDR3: ASSPVGGGDTGELF

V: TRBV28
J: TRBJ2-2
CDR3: ASSPPGAGELF